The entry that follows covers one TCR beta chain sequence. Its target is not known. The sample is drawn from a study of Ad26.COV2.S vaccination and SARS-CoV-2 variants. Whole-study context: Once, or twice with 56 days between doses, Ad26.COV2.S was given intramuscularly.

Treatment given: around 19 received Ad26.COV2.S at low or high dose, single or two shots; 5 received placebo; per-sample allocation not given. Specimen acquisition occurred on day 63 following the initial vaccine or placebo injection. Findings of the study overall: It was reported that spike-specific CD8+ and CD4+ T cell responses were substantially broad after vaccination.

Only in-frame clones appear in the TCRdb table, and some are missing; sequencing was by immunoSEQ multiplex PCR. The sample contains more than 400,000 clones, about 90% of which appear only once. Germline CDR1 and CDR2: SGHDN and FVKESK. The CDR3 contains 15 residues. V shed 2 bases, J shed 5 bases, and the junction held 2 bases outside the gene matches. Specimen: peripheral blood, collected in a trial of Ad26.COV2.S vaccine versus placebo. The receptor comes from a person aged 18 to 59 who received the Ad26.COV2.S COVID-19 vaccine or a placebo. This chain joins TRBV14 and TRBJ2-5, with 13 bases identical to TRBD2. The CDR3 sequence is CASSQTSGRGETQYF. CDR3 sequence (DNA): TGTGCCAGCAGCCAAACTAGCGGGAGGGGTGAGACCCAGTACTTC.